The 23 T cell receptor beta chains below all came from one sample that was sequenced in a study of T cells in Graves' hyperthyroidism and ophthalmopathy. Amplified TCR beta CDR3 regions derived from RNA transcripts. The HTBI primer set drove a first-round RT-PCR of the TCR CDR3. TCRdb processed the multiplex PCR reads anew with MiXCR; each CDR3 protein has one entry. The repertoire consists of fewer than 750,000 distinct CDR3 sequences, with around 46% occurring once and the leading ten covering 7.5% to 8.5%. The sequenced sample was peripheral blood or thyroid tissue (not recorded which). The source of these receptors is a woman aged 18-35 years with Graves' hyperthyroidism.

The rearrangement joins TRBV2 to TRBJ2-7; 7 nucleotides align to TRBD1. This CDR3 region has 14 residues. V shed 5 bases, J shed 2 bases, and the junction held 6 bases outside the gene matches. The V gene's germline CDR1 is SNHLY and CDR2 FYNNEI. CDR3 DNA: TGTGCCAGCAGTTGGGACAGAGTTACCTACGAGCAGTACTTC. Its translation: CASSWDRVTYEQYF.

This clonotype was recorded at least ten times. The chain joins TRBV7-2 to TRBJ1-2; D possibly corresponds to TRBD1 (5 bases). CDR3 length: 14 amino acids. The germline V gene has CDR1 SGHTA and CDR2 FQGNSA. V lost 0 bases, J lost 4 bases, and 9 bases lay in between. CDR3 sequence: CASSLADRAYGYTF. CDR3 nucleotide sequence: TGTGCCAGCAGCTTAGCCGACAGAGCCTATGGCTACACCTTC.

The genes are TRBV7-6 and TRBJ1-6; D remains unclear. The CDR3 sequence is 15 residues long. Trimming cost V 6 bases and J 5 bases, with 14 bases left between them. Germline V lookup: CDR1 SGHVS, CDR2 FNYEAQ. For the CDR3, the DNA is TGTGCCAGCAGTGTAGGGCAGGTCGATAATTCACCCCTCCACTTT. Translated, it gives CASSVGQVDNSPLHF.

This clonotype was recorded at least ten times. The V call is TRBV20-1, the J call TRBJ1-6; no clear D gene. The germline gives CDR1 DFQATT, CDR2 SNEGSKA (reference sequence). V was cut by 4 bases and J by 0 bases, with 13 bases left in between. This CDR3 contains 16 residues. DNA for the CDR3: TGCAGTGCTACTAGAAAAAGGAGCTCCTATAATTCACCCCTCCACTTT. This sequence encodes CSATRKRSSYNSPLHF.

CDR3 sequence (DNA): TGTGCCAGCACCTCCACAGGGAGAGGCTACACCTTC. Protein: CASTSTGRGYTF. This chain links TRBV2 with TRBJ1-2, with D tentatively TRBD1 (6 bases). The CDR3 contains 12 residues. Trimming shortened V by 7 bases and J by 8 bases, and 14 bases separated the two germline ends. The germline gives CDR1 SNHLY, CDR2 FYNNEI. The full variable domain, in which reference TRBV2 and TRBJ1-2 provide the parts outside the CDR3, is EPEVTQTPSHQVTQMGQEVILRCVPISNHLYFYWYRQILGQKVEFLVSFYNNEISEKSEIFDDQFSVERPDGSNFTLKIRSTKLEDSAMYFCASTSTGRGYTFGSGTRLTVV.

The chain is built from TRBV5-1 and TRBJ1-1; 7 nucleotides line up with TRBD1. The V gene's germline CDR1 is SGHRS and CDR2 YFSETQ. The CDR3 has 15 residues. V was pared by 3 bases and J by 1 base, with 6 bases of the junction left unmatched. CDR3 in amino acids: CASSSVQGTNTEAFF. Written as DNA, the CDR3 is TGCGCCAGCAGCTCCGTACAGGGGACGAACACTGAAGCTTTCTTT.

This clonotype appeared many times. V is TRBV10-3 and J is TRBJ1-3; TRBD1 agrees at 10 bases. The CDR3 totals 19 residues. Trimming at V came to 2 bases and at J to 5 bases, leaving 15 bases not matched to a gene. Per germline, CDR1 ENHRY and CDR2 SYGVKD. The CDR3 is CAISEPTRSRDRGRNTIYF. CDR3 coding DNA: TGTGCCATCAGTGAGCCGACGAGGAGCCGGGACAGGGGAAGAAACACCATATATTTT.

This clonotype was counted a few times. The rearrangement links TRBV27 to TRBJ1-5; D is unresolved. The CDR3 is made up of 14 amino acids. V dropped 8 bases and J dropped 0 bases, with 11 bases sitting between them. Looked up from germline, CDR1 is MNHEY and CDR2 is SMNVEV (reference sequence). CDR3 nucleotides: TGTGCCAGCGGGGAGTTTTTTAGCAATCAGCCCCAGCATTTT. Translation gives CASGEFFSNQPQHF.

This clonotype was observed many times. This chain joins TRBV2 and TRBJ1-5; D ambiguous. This CDR3 has 11 amino acids. Trimming removed 6 bases at V and 15 bases at J, with 15 bases between. The V gene's germline CDR1 is SNHLY and CDR2 FYNNEI. CDR3 sequence (DNA): TGTGCCAGCAGCGGACTCGGGATTTGGCATTTT. This gives the protein CASSGLGIWHF. Based on the CDR3 plus reference TRBV2 and TRBJ1-5, the full variable domain is EPEVTQTPSHQVTQMGQEVILRCVPISNHLYFYWYRQILGQKVEFLVSFYNNEISEKSEIFDDQFSVERPDGSNFTLKIRSTKLEDSAMYFCASSGLGIWHFGDGTRLSIL.

This clonotype was recorded once. An end of the junction differs from the germline gene, which may be a read error. CDR3 residues: CANSPRGYEQYF. The CDR3 nucleotides read TGTGCCAACAGCCCCAGAGGATACGAGCAGTACTTC. The V call is TRBV7-9, the J call TRBJ2-7; D unclear. This CDR3 is built from 12 residues. Germline V lookup: CDR1 SEHNR, CDR2 FQNEAQ (reference sequence).

The chain joins TRBV15 to TRBJ1-1; possible D gene TRBD1, 5 bases. Trimming took 3 bases from V and 1 from J, leaving 12 bases between them. The germline CDR1 and CDR2 sequences are LNHNV and YYDKDF (reference sequence). The CDR3 contains 15 residues. CDR3 in DNA: TGTGCCACCAGCAGTTTAAGCCAGGGGAACACTGAAGCTTTCTTT. Translation gives CATSSLSQGNTEAFF.

This clonotype was seen a handful of times. The chain has TRBV4-1 and TRBJ2-2; D call uncertain. V lost 4 bases, J lost 4 bases, and 13 bases lay in between. The CDR3 is 15 residues long. Per the germline V gene, CDR1 is MGHRA and CDR2 is YSYEKL. CDR3 loop: CASSPGQHLTGELFF. The CDR3 DNA reads as TGCGCCAGCAGCCCCGGGCAGCACCTCACCGGGGAGCTGTTTTTT.

The chain joins TRBV29-1 to TRBJ1-5, with 7 positions matching TRBD1. The V gene end was trimmed by 8 bases and the J gene end by 2 bases; junction bases not matched to a gene: 9. Germline V lookup: CDR1 SQVTM, CDR2 ANQGSEA. The CDR3 is made up of 14 amino acids. The CDR3 sequence is CSSQGQVGNQPQHF. The CDR3 DNA reads TGCAGCAGCCAAGGACAGGTGGGCAATCAGCCCCAGCATTTT. Full variable domain (rest looked up from reference TRBV29-1 and TRBJ1-5): SAVISQKPSRDICQRGTSLTIQCQVDSQVTMMFWYRQQPGQSLTLIATANQGSEATYESGFVIDKFPISRPNLTFSTLTVSNMSPEDSSIYLCSSQGQVGNQPQHFGDGTRLSIL.

J is TRBJ1-1 and V is TRBV19; tentative D call: TRBD1 (6 bases). There are 14 residues in the CDR3. Germline V gene sequence: CDR1 LNHDA, CDR2 SQIVND (reference sequence). The germline V and J ends were trimmed by 5 bases and 3 bases, with 13 bases remaining between them. As DNA, the CDR3 is TGTGCCAGTAGTTCACAGGGAGTGGACACTGAAGCTTTCTTT. This encodes CASSSQGVDTEAFF.

There are many counts of this clonotype. This chain connects TRBV5-1 to TRBJ1-1; no reliable D call. Germline CDR1 is SGHRS and CDR2 is YFSETQ. There are 14 residues in the CDR3. The V end lost 4 bases, the J end lost 1 base, and 11 bases lay between the germline ends. The CDR3 loop is CASSRQQKNTEAFF. Written as DNA, the CDR3 is TGCGCCAGCAGCAGGCAGCAGAAGAACACTGAAGCTTTCTTT.

The rearrangement uses TRBV2 and TRBJ2-2; D tentatively reads TRBD1 or TRBD2 (5 bases each). This CDR3 comprises 15 residues. Trimming removed 7 bases from V and 3 bases from J, with 15 bases in between. Germline values: CDR1 SNHLY, CDR2 FYNNEI. CDR3 loop: CASKPGPGDTGELFF. DNA for the CDR3: TGTGCCAGCAAGCCGGGGCCTGGAGACACCGGGGAGCTGTTTTTT. The full variable domain, in which reference TRBV2 and TRBJ2-2 provide the parts outside the CDR3, is EPEVTQTPSHQVTQMGQEVILRCVPISNHLYFYWYRQILGQKVEFLVSFYNNEISEKSEIFDDQFSVERPDGSNFTLKIRSTKLEDSAMYFCASKPGPGDTGELFFGEGSRLTVL.

This clonotype was counted at least ten times. The chain recombines TRBV7-3 with TRBJ1-5; TRBD1 might be the D (5 bases). Looked up from germline, CDR1 is SGHTA and CDR2 is FQGTGA. CDR3 length equals 14 residues. With 5 bases removed from V and 7 bases from J, the gap between germline ends came to 15 bases. The CDR3 reads CASSPRSGDQPQHF. For the CDR3, the DNA is TGTGCCAGCAGCCCAAGGTCGGGGGACCAGCCCCAGCATTTT.

In this sample, this clonotype turned up many times. The rearrangement links TRBV29-1 to TRBJ2-5, with D possibly matching TRBD1 (6 bases). Germline V gives CDR1 SQVTM, CDR2 ANQGSEA. The germline V and J ends were trimmed by 3 bases and 4 bases, with 12 bases remaining between them. The CDR3 has 13 amino acids. The CDR3 spells CSVDRGPRETQYF. CDR3 nucleotides: TGCAGCGTTGACAGGGGACCAAGAGAGACCCAGTACTTC.

This clonotype was picked up a small number of times. This could be a read error, since a much larger clone is one nucleotide away. The V and J genes are TRBV2 and TRBJ2-7, with D perhaps being TRBD1 or TRBD2 (6 bases each). The CDR3 has 13 residues. Germline CDR1 reads SNHLY; CDR2 reads FYNNEI. In DNA form, the CDR3 reads TGTGCCACCGAGGGGGGCGCCTCCCACGAGCAGTACTTC. Translated, it gives CATEGGASHEQYF.

This clonotype was seen at least ten times. Written as DNA, the CDR3 is TGTGCCAGCAGCCCCCATGACGGTGAGCAGTACTTC. This gives the protein CASSPHDGEQYF. The V and J genes are TRBV6-5 and TRBJ2-7; D not resolved. V lost 6 bases to trimming and J lost 7 bases, with 13 bases between them. CDR1 is MNHEY, CDR2 SVGAGI, per germline. This CDR3 comprises 12 residues.

The V and J genes are TRBV7-3 and TRBJ1-1; D unclear. The CDR3 extends over 14 amino acids. The V end lost 5 bases, the J end lost 7 bases, and 17 bases lay between the germline ends. Germline CDR1 reads SGHTA; CDR2 reads FQGTGA. The CDR3 DNA sequence: TGTGCCAGCAGCCCTGACACCGGGGAGAGTGAAGCTTTCTTT. Residues: CASSPDTGESEAFF.

This chain connects TRBV5-1 to TRBJ2-7; TRBD2 aligns across 10 bases. Germline V lookup: CDR1 SGHRS, CDR2 YFSETQ. This CDR3 region has 16 residues. V shed 7 bases, J shed 5 bases, and the junction held 15 bases outside the gene matches. In nucleotides, the CDR3 is TGCGCCAGCTTGGCCTTGTCTAGCGGGAGTCCTCACGAGCAGTACTTC. The encoded protein is CASLALSSGSPHEQYF.

On this clonotype: One end of the junction fails to match germline, which may point to a read error. V and J are TRBV9 and TRBJ1-3; 7 bases fit TRBD1. Germline V gene sequence: CDR1 SGDLS, CDR2 YYNGEE. The CDR3 contains 14 residues. The CDR3 bases are TGTGCCAGCAGCCCCGACAGGGTTGGAGACACCATATATTTT. It specifies CASSPDRVGDTIYF. Complete variable domain (other parts from reference TRBV9 and TRBJ1-3): DSGVTQTPKHLITATGQRVTLRCSPRSGDLSVYWYQQSLDQGLQFLIQYYNGEERAKGNILERFSAQQFPDLHSELNLSSLELGDSALYFCASSPDRVGDTIYFGEGSWLTVV.